The T cell receptor beta chain described here comes from a study of beta chain features in type 1 diabetes. Study-wide findings and caveats: Across all four CD4+ subsets, people with type 1 diabetes showed modestly shorter TCRB CDR3s. No resolution was reached here on whether HLA type influences TCRB rearrangement.

Only a few counts were recorded for this clone. Its antigen is undetermined. V shed 0 bases, J shed 2 bases, and the junction held 10 bases outside the gene matches. The CDR3 is made up of 18 amino acids. The germline CDR1 and CDR2 sequences are SGHNT and YENEEA. CD4+ naive, central memory, regulatory and stem cell-like memory cells were sorted via CD45RO/CCR7/CD25/CD127/CD95/CD27. As every portion of the isolated RNA was reverse transcribed, the sequencing read expressed TCRB transcripts. Naive, central memory and regulatory T cell samples averaged around 3.5 million immunoSEQ reads each. Data came from immunoSEQ multiplex PCR; TCRdb stores just in-frame clones and leaves some out. Of about 190,000 clones detected, roughly 8% appear once; the ten largest clones hold around 0.5%.

This chain links TRBV11-3 with TRBJ2-1; TRBD2 matches at 7 bases. The clonotype comes from a man between 18 and 35 years old with type 1 diabetes. The sequencing sample was made of central memory CD4+ T cells from blood. CDR3 region: CASSLDQGGSTAYNEQFF. Here the CDR3 DNA reads TGTGCCAGCAGCTTAGATCAAGGCGGGAGTACCGCCTACAATGAGCAGTTCTTC.